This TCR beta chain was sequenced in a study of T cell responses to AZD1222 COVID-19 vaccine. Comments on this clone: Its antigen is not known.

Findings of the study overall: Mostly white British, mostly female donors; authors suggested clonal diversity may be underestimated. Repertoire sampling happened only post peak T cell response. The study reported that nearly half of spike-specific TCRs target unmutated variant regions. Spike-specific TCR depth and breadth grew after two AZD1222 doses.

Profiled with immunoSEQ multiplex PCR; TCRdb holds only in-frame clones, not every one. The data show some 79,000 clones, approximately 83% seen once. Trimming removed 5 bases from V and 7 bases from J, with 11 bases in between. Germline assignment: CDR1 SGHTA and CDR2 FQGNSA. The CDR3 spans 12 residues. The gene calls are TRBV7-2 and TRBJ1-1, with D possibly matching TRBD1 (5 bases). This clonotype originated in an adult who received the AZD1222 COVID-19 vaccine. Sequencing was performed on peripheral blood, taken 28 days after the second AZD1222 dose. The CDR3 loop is CASSPAGGEAFF. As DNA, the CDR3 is TGTGCCAGCAGCCCGGCCGGGGGTGAAGCTTTCTTT.